The 23 T cell receptor beta chains given below trace back to one sample, sequenced in a study of cytomegalovirus exposure and HLA in healthy donors. Both 60 Vbeta primers and 13 Jbeta primers went into the PCR. TCRdb's table, derived via immunoSEQ multiplex PCR, lists solely in-frame clones and lacks some. The profile shows approximately 140,000 clones, roughly 80% of them singletons. Sequenced sample: PBMCs. The receptors stem from a middle-aged woman in good health and CMV-seronegative.

This chain uses TRBV28 with TRBJ1-1; 10 bases match TRBD1. The CDR3 sequence is 15 residues long. The V and J ends lost 3 bases and 1 base, in that order; junction bases with no gene match: 2. The germline V gene encodes CDR1 MDHEN and CDR2 SYDVKM. For the CDR3, the DNA is TGTGCCAGCAGTTTCCGGGACAGGGGGAACACTGAAGCTTTCTTT. Translated, it gives CASSFRDRGNTEAFF.

This clone was found once. The chain combines TRBV29-1 with TRBJ2-3, with 16 bases identical to TRBD2. J lost 6 bases, V lost 4 bases, and 13 bases had no gene match. From germline, CDR1 is SQVTM and CDR2 ANQGSEA. This CDR3 has 18 residues. The CDR3 sequence: CSVGRGTSGRAPADTQYF. CDR3 bases: TGCAGCGTTGGACGGGGGACTAGCGGGAGGGCCCCCGCGGATACGCAGTATTTT.

The chain links TRBV6-5 to TRBJ1-3; 8 bases line up with TRBD1. V lost 7 bases, J lost 4 bases, and 6 bases stayed unmatched. This CDR3 has 14 residues. Germline lookup yields CDR1 MNHEY and CDR2 SVGAGI. The CDR3 sequence is CASNRQGTGNTIYF. CDR3 nucleotides: TGTGCCAGCAATCGACAGGGGACGGGAAACACCATATATTTT.

V and J are TRBV7-6 and TRBJ2-3, with D unclear. This CDR3 comprises 12 residues. The germline V gene encodes CDR1 SGHVS and CDR2 FNYEAQ. The ends were cut back, 5 bases at V and 2 bases at J, with 5 bases in the middle. For the CDR3, the DNA is TGTGCCAGCAGCGCACACACAGATACGCAGTATTTT. Amino acids: CASSAHTDTQYF. Filled out from reference TRBV7-6 and TRBJ2-3, the complete variable domain reads GAGVSQSPRYKVTKRGQDVALRCDPISGHVSLYWYRQALGQGPEFLTYFNYEAQQDKSGLPNDRFSAERPEGSISTLTIQRTEQRDSAMYRCASSAHTDTQYFGPGTRLTVL.

The CDR3 DNA is TGTGCCAGCAGTTACTCGAGGGCCCAAGACAATCAGCCCCAGCATTTT. It specifies CASSYSRAQDNQPQHF. V is TRBV6-6 and J is TRBJ1-5, with D hard to call. Per the germline V gene, CDR1 is MNHNY and CDR2 is SVGAGI (reference sequence). The CDR3 sequence is 16 residues long. V lost 0 bases to trimming and J lost 3 bases, with 12 bases between them.

This clone has just a few counts. The V gene is TRBV6-1, the J gene TRBJ2-1; 8 bases align to TRBD2. Germline V gives CDR1 MNHNS, CDR2 SASEGT. V dropped 5 bases and J dropped 6; count of bases not matched to a gene: 3. The CDR3 covers 13 residues. The CDR3 region has the DNA TGTGCCAGCAGTTCTGCGGGGGGCAATGAGCAGTTCTTC. This gives the protein CASSSAGGNEQFF.

This clone was observed a handful of times. The chain is built from TRBV5-4 and TRBJ1-1; tentative D call: TRBD1 (6 bases). The CDR3 length is 12 residues. Germline V gives CDR1 SGHNT, CDR2 YYREEE (reference sequence). Trimming removed 5 bases at V and 10 bases at J, with 15 bases between. DNA of the CDR3: TGTGCCAGCAGTCTTTCGACAGGAGGAGCTTTCTTT. As protein: CASSLSTGGAFF. The full variable domain, completed using reference TRBV5-4 and TRBJ1-1, is ETGVTQSPTHLIKTRGQQVTLRCSSQSGHNTVSWYQQALGQGPQFIFQYYREEENGRGNFPPRFSGLQFPNYSSELNVNALELDDSALYLCASSLSTGGAFFGQGTRLTVV.

V is TRBV11-2 and J is TRBJ2-1; D is uncertain. The CDR3 contains 13 residues. V shed 5 bases and J shed 4 bases, with 9 bases lying between them. Germline V gene sequence: CDR1 SGHAT, CDR2 FQNNGV. The CDR3 DNA reads TGTGCCAGCAGCGGCACATCGTACAATGAGCAGTTCTTC. Amino acid sequence: CASSGTSYNEQFF. Full variable domain (remainder filled in from reference TRBV11-2 and TRBJ2-1): EAGVAQSPRYKIIEKRQSVAFWCNPISGHATLYWYQQILGQGPKLLIQFQNNGVVDDSQLPKDRFSAERLKGVDSTLKIQPAKLEDSAVYLCASSGTSYNEQFFGPGTRLTVL.

The chain carries TRBV2 and TRBJ2-1, with TRBD2 matching 11 bases. CDR3 length: 15 residues. Germline V CDR1 and CDR2: SNHLY, FYNNEI. The ends lost 3 bases at V and 10 bases at J; junction bases unmatched: 8. The CDR3 DNA reads TGTGCCAGCAGTGAGGGTAGCGGGGGGGCTTGGGAGCAGTTCTTC. This encodes CASSEGSGGAWEQFF. Full variable domain (missing parts from reference TRBV2 and TRBJ2-1): EPEVTQTPSHQVTQMGQEVILRCVPISNHLYFYWYRQILGQKVEFLVSFYNNEISEKSEIFDDQFSVERPDGSNFTLKIRSTKLEDSAMYFCASSEGSGGAWEQFFGPGTRLTVL.

This clone showed up just once. The chain couples TRBV6-5 to TRBJ1-1, with no clear D. Germline V gives CDR1 MNHEY, CDR2 SVGAGI. CDR3 size: 12 residues. CDR3 sequence reads: CASGGYNTEAFF. The CDR3, as DNA: TGTGCTTCCGGCGGGTATAACACTGAAGCTTTCTTT.

The rearrangement links TRBV6-1 to TRBJ2-2, with TRBD2 matching 9 bases. CDR3 length: 15 amino acids. Germline trimming cut 6 bases from V and 1 base from J; bases unmatched to any gene: 3. In germline, CDR1 is MNHNS, CDR2 SASEGT. The chain's CDR3 is CASRGLALNTGELFF. For the CDR3, the DNA is TGTGCCAGCAGAGGACTAGCGCTGAACACCGGGGAGCTGTTTTTT.

This clone turned up a few times. The V call is TRBV9, the J call TRBJ2-7; no clear D gene. The CDR3 is 15 amino acids. Trimming stripped 3 bases from V and 1 base from J, with 14 bases between. Germline lookup yields CDR1 SGDLS and CDR2 YYNGEE. DNA for the CDR3: TGTGCCAGCAGCGACGTCTCGCAGGAATCCTACGAGCAGTACTTC. It specifies CASSDVSQESYEQYF.

J is TRBJ2-2 and V is TRBV21-1; TRBD1 is the table's D call and was not checked against the DNA. TRBV21-1 is given as a pseudogene. CDR3 size: 15 residues. DNA for the CDR3: TGTGCCAGCAGCCCGCGGGACAGGGGCACCGGGGAGCTGTTTTTT. Encoded protein: CASSPRDRGTGELFF.

The J gene is TRBJ2-2, the V gene TRBV2; D possibly corresponds to TRBD1 (6 bases). The CDR3 has 15 residues. From germline, CDR1 is SNHLY and CDR2 FYNNEI. The V and J ends lost 3 bases and 1 base respectively, with 9 bases between them. CDR3 bases: TGTGCCAGCAGTGAGTTAGGGGGGAACACCGGGGAGCTGTTTTTT. Translating gives CASSELGGNTGELFF. Based on the CDR3 plus reference TRBV2 and TRBJ2-2, the full variable domain is EPEVTQTPSHQVTQMGQEVILRCVPISNHLYFYWYRQILGQKVEFLVSFYNNEISEKSEIFDDQFSVERPDGSNFTLKIRSTKLEDSAMYFCASSELGGNTGELFFGEGSRLTVL.

J is TRBJ1-5 and V is TRBV6-6; a possible D gene is TRBD1 (5 bases). From germline, CDR1 is MNHNY and CDR2 SVGAGI (reference sequence). V shed 10 bases and J shed 1 base, with 8 bases lying between them. The CDR3 totals 12 residues. This CDR3 reads CATSGSNQPQHF. CDR3 bases: TGTGCCACTTCAGGGAGCAATCAGCCCCAGCATTTT.

The J gene is TRBJ1-3, the V gene TRBV7-2; no clear D gene. V lost 1 base, J lost 0 bases, and 7 bases lay in between. Germline values: CDR1 SGHTA, CDR2 FQGNSA. The CDR3 runs 15 residues. The CDR3 bases are TGTGCCAGCAGCTTAGAAGGAGCCTCTGGAAACACCATATATTTT. Translating gives CASSLEGASGNTIYF.

This clone was seen once. The genes are TRBV15 and TRBJ1-4; 9 nucleotides match TRBD1. The J segment lost 7 bases and the V segment lost 0 bases, leaving 3 bases of the junction unmatched. Germline CDR1 and CDR2: LNHNV and YYDKDF (reference sequence). This CDR3 comprises 15 residues. CDR3 residues: CATSRDTGGGEKLFF. Here the CDR3 DNA reads TGTGCCACCAGCAGAGATACAGGGGGCGGTGAAAAACTGTTTTTT.

This clone is a singleton in its sample. The chain uses TRBV9 and TRBJ2-5; D might be TRBD2 (7 bases). V lost 1 base to trimming and J lost 4 bases, with 11 bases between them. This CDR3 has 14 amino acids. Germline values: CDR1 SGDLS, CDR2 YYNGEE. The CDR3 nucleotides are TGTGCCAGCAGCGTATCAGGGGAGGGAGAGACCCAGTACTTC. As protein: CASSVSGEGETQYF.

The rearrangement uses TRBV7-9 and TRBJ1-1, with 8 bases lining up with TRBD1. V trimming: 3 bases; J trimming: 1 base; junction bases outside the gene matches: 1. This CDR3 spans 14 amino acids. Looked up from germline, CDR1 is SEHNR and CDR2 is FQNEAQ (reference sequence). Written as DNA, the CDR3 is TGTGCCAGCAGCTTTGGACAGGGGAACACTGAAGCTTTCTTT. Translating it yields CASSFGQGNTEAFF.

The chain couples TRBV7-9 to TRBJ1-3; 8 nucleotides line up with TRBD1. J lost 3 bases, V lost 5 bases, and 6 bases had no gene match. The CDR3 is made up of 15 amino acids. Per germline, CDR1 SEHNR and CDR2 FQNEAQ (reference sequence). Here the CDR3 reads CASSGRTGYGNTIYF. The CDR3 DNA reads as TGTGCCAGCAGCGGAAGGACAGGGTATGGAAACACCATATATTTT. The whole variable domain, filled in from reference TRBV7-9 and TRBJ1-3, reads DTGVSQNPRHKITKRGQNVTFRCDPISEHNRLYWYRQTLGQGPEFLTYFQNEAQLEKSRLLSDRFSAERPKGSFSTLEIQRTEQGDSAMYLCASSGRTGYGNTIYFGEGSWLTVV.

The gene calls are TRBV19 and TRBJ2-6, with 7 bases matching TRBD1. The junction had 8 bases not matched to a gene; V was cut back by 6 bases and J by 0 bases. The CDR3 covers 17 residues. Germline assignment: CDR1 LNHDA and CDR2 SQIVND (reference sequence). CDR3 sequence: CASSSGTAFSGANVLTF. The CDR3 region has the DNA TGTGCCAGTAGCTCCGGGACAGCTTTCTCTGGGGCCAACGTCCTGACTTTC.

This clone was seen only a few times. The chain links TRBV19 to TRBJ2-6; D gene uncertain. CDR1 LNHDA and CDR2 SQIVND come from the germline V gene (reference sequence). Trimming cost V 10 bases and J 0 bases, with 7 bases left between them. The CDR3 covers 13 residues. In DNA form, the CDR3 reads TGTGCCACGGGTTTCTCTGGGGCCAACGTCCTGACTTTC. Its protein is CATGFSGANVLTF.

This chain joins TRBV6-6 and TRBJ2-2, with D perhaps TRBD2 (5 bases). The germline V and J ends were trimmed by 2 bases and 5 bases, with 15 bases remaining between them. CDR1 is MNHNY, CDR2 SVGAGI, per germline (reference sequence). The CDR3 is made up of 16 amino acids. CDR3 amino acids: CASSYVGRSGTGELFF. The CDR3 bases are TGTGCCAGCAGTTACGTGGGCAGGTCGGGGACCGGGGAGCTGTTTTTT.